A selection of T cell receptor beta chains follows, all from one sample in a study of blood T cell repertoires in COVID-19. The data were produced by immunoSEQ multiplex PCR, yet TCRdb's version contains in-frame clones alone and is incomplete. The sample shows under 45,000 clones, approximately 79% of them seen only once. Sequencing was done on a sample of peripheral blood. These receptors all stem from a human donor in a cohort sampled during active COVID-19. CDR3s include the opening cysteine and the closing phenylalanine or tryptophan. The D gene is left open where the match is weak. Clone size is stated in some rows and not others, as once, few, many or a class when expanded.

len	v_gene	j_gene	d_gene	abundance	CDR3aa	CDR3nt
13	TRBV5-1	TRBJ2-7	.	.	CASREDSAYEQYF	TGCGCCAGCAGAGAGGACAGTGCCTACGAGCAGTACTTC
17	TRBV28	TRBJ2-3	TRBD2	.	CASSGDGERGGTDTQYF	TGTGCCAGCAGTGGGGATGGAGAGCGGGGGGGTACAGATACGCAGTATTTT
11	TRBV7-8	TRBJ1-1	.	.	CASSLDFEAFF	TGTGCCAGCAGCTTAGACTTTGAAGCTTTCTTT
14	TRBV6-5	TRBJ1-2	.	.	CASSYGDSNYGYTF	TGTGCCAGCAGTTACGGGGACTCTAACTATGGCTACACCTTC
15	TRBV6-6	TRBJ2-3	.	.	CASSRDEGFTDTQYF	TGTGCCAGCAGTCGGGACGAGGGTTTCACAGATACGCAGTATTTT
14	TRBV5-4	TRBJ1-1	.	.	CASSFRQMNTEAFF	TGTGCCAGCAGCTTCCGCCAGATGAACACTGAAGCTTTCTTT
15	TRBV19	TRBJ1-4	.	.	CASSIGGSLNEKLFF	TGTGCCAGTAGTATAGGTGGGAGTTTGAATGAAAAACTGTTTTTT
14	TRBV9	TRBJ1-1	.	.	CASTPGASNTEAFF	TGTGCCAGCACCCCAGGGGCGTCAAACACTGAAGCTTTCTTT
13	TRBV13	TRBJ2-2	.	once	CASVGANTGELFF	TGTGCCAGCGTAGGGGCAAACACCGGGGAGCTGTTTTTT
15	TRBV11-2	TRBJ2-1	TRBD2	.	CASSLVAGGSREQFF	TGTGCCAGCAGCTTAGTTGCGGGGGGGTCCCGTGAGCAGTTCTTC
14	TRBV6-5	TRBJ2-7	TRBD1	few	CASSYGTGGYEQYF	TGTGCCAGCAGCTATGGGACAGGGGGCTACGAGCAGTACTTC
14	TRBV2	TRBJ2-2	.	few	CASSWKGITGELFF	TGTGCCAGCAGTTGGAAGGGGATCACCGGGGAGCTGTTTTTT
16	TRBV19	TRBJ2-4	.	.	CASTLDDRLAKNIQYF	TGTGCCAGTACCCTCGACGACAGGCTAGCCAAAAACATTCAGTACTTC
14	TRBV5-4	TRBJ2-5	.	.	CASRRDTDQETQYF	TGTGCCAGCAGACGGGACACCGACCAAGAGACCCAGTACTTC
15	TRBV6-2/TRBV6-3	TRBJ1-1	TRBD1	few	CASSYSRGQGSEAFF	TGTGCCAGCAGTTACTCGAGGGGACAGGGGAGCGAAGCTTTCTTT
14	TRBV30	TRBJ2-7	TRBD1	.	CAWTSGTELYEQYF	TGTGCCTGGACCTCCGGGACAGAATTATACGAGCAGTACTTC
16	TRBV28	TRBJ2-5	TRBD2	.	CASSSRAGGARETQYF	TGTGCCAGCAGTTCTCGAGCGGGGGGGGCGAGAGAGACCCAGTACTTC
13	TRBV29-1	TRBJ2-1	TRBD1	.	CSGRQGTFNEQFF	TGCAGCGGGCGACAGGGGACTTTCAATGAGCAGTTCTTC
12	TRBV6-5	TRBJ1-2	.	few	CASSYFGYGYTF	TGTGCCAGCAGTTACTTCGGCTATGGCTACACCTTC
14	TRBV6-5	TRBJ1-2	TRBD1	.	CASSLDRGEYGYTF	TGTGCCAGCAGTTTAGACAGGGGAGAGTATGGCTACACCTTC
15	TRBV7-9	TRBJ1-5	.	.	CASSLVGGSNQPQHF	TGTGCCAGCAGCTTAGTCGGGGGAAGCAATCAGCCCCAGCATTTT
13	TRBV4-1	TRBJ1-2	.	.	CASSPTGNYGYTF	TGCGCCAGCAGCCCGACAGGCAACTATGGCTACACCTTC
17	TRBV10-3	TRBJ2-5	TRBD1	.	CAISESPDRGYLETQYF	TGTGCCATCAGTGAGTCCCCGGACAGGGGGTATTTGGAGACCCAGTACTTC
15	TRBV5-1	TRBJ1-4	.	.	CASSTQGGVGEKLFF	TGCGCCAGCAGCACGCAAGGAGGGGTCGGTGAAAAACTGTTTTTT
15	TRBV7-9	TRBJ1-2	.	.	CASTSQGRVGYGYTF	TGTGCCAGCACCTCCCAGGGGCGCGTTGGCTATGGCTACACCTTC
13	TRBV12-3/TRBV12-4	TRBJ1-5	TRBD1	.	CASSLQGRQPQHF	TGTGCCAGCAGCCTACAGGGGAGACAGCCCCAGCATTTT
15	TRBV9	TRBJ1-4	TRBD1	.	CASSAGDRVNEKLFF	TGTGCCAGCAGCGCTGGGGACAGGGTCAATGAAAAACTGTTTTTT
17	TRBV15	TRBJ1-4	.	.	CATSRDLLGAANEKLFF	TGTGCCACCAGCAGAGATTTGTTAGGTGCGGCTAATGAAAAACTGTTTTTT
14	TRBV11-2	TRBJ1-6	.	.	CASSSTGVNSPLHF	TGTGCCAGCAGCTCGACAGGTGTTAATTCACCCCTCCACTTT
14	TRBV6-5	TRBJ1-3	.	.	CASSTVRSGNTIYF	TGTGCCAGCAGTACGGTACGCTCTGGAAACACCATATATTTT
16	TRBV6-1	TRBJ2-5	TRBD1	.	CASSEAYGTGRETQYF	TGTGCCAGCAGTGAAGCGTACGGGACAGGGAGGGAGACCCAGTACTTC
18	TRBV7-3	TRBJ2-6	TRBD2	once	CASSLGLAGISGANVLTF	TGTGCCAGCAGCTTAGGGCTAGCGGGGATCTCTGGGGCCAACGTCCTGACTTTC